The next 9 T cell receptor beta chains were all read from a single sample in a study of T cells in Graves' hyperthyroidism and ophthalmopathy. Amplified regions were TCR beta CDR3 sequences from RNA transcripts. The study used the HTBI primer set for a first-round RT-PCR of the TCR CDR3. TCRdb itself ran the multiplex PCR reads through MiXCR, one entry per CDR3 protein. The repertoire holds 550,000 to 700,000 distinct CDR3 sequences, 40% to 55% seen once, with around 19% in the top ten. Sequencing was performed on peripheral blood or thyroid tissue (not recorded which). Every receptor here comes from an adult woman with Graves' disease, either hyperthyroidism or ophthalmopathy (not recorded which).

This clonotype was picked up many times. The chain joins TRBV5-1 to TRBJ1-5; D is ambiguous. Germline-derived CDR1 and CDR2 are SGHRS and YFSETQ. V was clipped by 0 bases and J by 2 bases, with 9 bases between them. CDR3 length: 15 residues. As DNA, the CDR3 is TGCGCCAGCAGCTTGGAAGGGTCTGGCAATCAGCCCCAGCATTTT. Amino acid sequence: CASSLEGSGNQPQHF.

The J gene is TRBJ2-2, the V gene TRBV7-9, with a weak D call TRBD2 (6 bases). Germline CDR1 SEHNR, CDR2 FQNEAQ (reference sequence). Deletions cut 3 bases from V and 6 bases from J, with 17 bases between. This CDR3 region has 16 residues. The CDR3 coding sequence is TGTGCCAGCAGCTTGACCGCGGGGTCATCCCCCGGGGAGCTGTTTTTT. Translating it yields CASSLTAGSSPGELFF.

The rearrangement links TRBV5-1 to TRBJ2-6; the D is unclear. Germline CDR1 and CDR2: SGHRS and YFSETQ. Deletions cut 5 bases from V and 0 bases from J, with 6 bases between. This CDR3 has 14 residues. CDR3 DNA sequence: TGCGCCAGCAGGAGCATCTCTGGGGCCAACGTCCTGACTTTC. Translating it yields CASRSISGANVLTF. Using reference TRBV5-1 and TRBJ2-6 for the parts outside the CDR3, the full variable domain is KAGVTQTPRYLIKTRGQQVTLSCSPISGHRSVSWYQQTPGQGLQFLFEYFSETQRNKGNFPGRFSGRQFSNSRSEMNVSTLELGDSALYLCASRSISGANVLTFGAGSRLTVL.

This sequence joins TRBV11-2 and TRBJ1-1; D call uncertain. V lost 1 base and J 1 base, leaving 7 bases between the germline ends. The CDR3 has 14 amino acids. Germline assignment: CDR1 SGHAT and CDR2 FQNNGV. The CDR3 region has the DNA TGTGCCAGCAGCTTAGTTAGCGGGAACACTGAAGCTTTCTTT. Residues: CASSLVSGNTEAFF.

The chain uses TRBV24-1 and TRBJ2-7; 8 nucleotides match TRBD1. Germline CDR1 is KGHDR and CDR2 is SFDVKD. J was trimmed by 6 bases and V by 4 bases; bases with no gene match: 10. The CDR3 is made up of 15 amino acids. The CDR3 DNA reads TGTGCCACCAGTGACTCCGGGACAGGAAAGCGCGAGCAGTACTTC. Its translation: CATSDSGTGKREQYF.

The chain combines TRBV20-1 with TRBJ1-5; tentative D call: TRBD1 (6 bases). CDR1 is DFQATT and CDR2 is SNEGSKA in the germline V gene (reference sequence). Trimming pared 5 bases from V and 5 bases from J, leaving 16 bases between. The CDR3 extends over 14 amino acids. The CDR3 spells CSAAGHSGYQPQHF. In nucleotides, the CDR3 is TGCAGTGCTGCGGGACACTCGGGTTATCAGCCCCAGCATTTT.

The rearrangement links TRBV7-9 to TRBJ2-6; a possible D gene is TRBD1 (5 bases). The CDR3 is 16 amino acids. The germline V and J ends were trimmed by 5 bases and 4 bases, with 15 bases remaining between them. Germline V gene lookup returns CDR1 SEHNR and CDR2 FQNEAQ (reference sequence). The CDR3 protein is CASSTPRGRGANVLTF. DNA of the CDR3: TGTGCCAGCAGCACCCCAAGGGGCCGCGGGGCCAACGTCCTGACTTTC.

This clonotype was detected many times. V is TRBV29-1 and J is TRBJ2-2, with TRBD2 matching 7 bases. Germline assignment: CDR1 SQVTM and CDR2 ANQGSEA. V gave up 4 bases and J gave up 2 bases; unmatched junction bases: 4. The CDR3 runs to 14 residues. The DNA of the CDR3 is TGCAGCGTTGGGGGGGGTATTAACACCGGGGAGCTGTTTTTT. This gives the protein CSVGGGINTGELFF.

There are many counts of this clonotype. The chain couples TRBV5-6 to TRBJ1-1; 7 bases are shared with TRBD1. V lost 3 bases, J lost 4 bases, and 9 bases stayed unmatched. Germline V CDR1 and CDR2: SGHDT, YYEEEE. The CDR3 has 15 amino acids. The CDR3 nucleotides are TGTGCCAGCAGCTCTCGACAGGGATGGAGCACTGAAGCTTTCTTT. It translates to CASSSRQGWSTEAFF. The complete variable domain, with remaining parts taken from reference TRBV5-6 and TRBJ1-1, reads DAGVTQSPTHLIKTRGQQVTLRCSPKSGHDTVSWYQQALGQGPQFIFQYYEEEERQRGNFPDRFSGHQFPNYSSELNVNALLLGDSALYLCASSSRQGWSTEAFFGQGTRLTVV.